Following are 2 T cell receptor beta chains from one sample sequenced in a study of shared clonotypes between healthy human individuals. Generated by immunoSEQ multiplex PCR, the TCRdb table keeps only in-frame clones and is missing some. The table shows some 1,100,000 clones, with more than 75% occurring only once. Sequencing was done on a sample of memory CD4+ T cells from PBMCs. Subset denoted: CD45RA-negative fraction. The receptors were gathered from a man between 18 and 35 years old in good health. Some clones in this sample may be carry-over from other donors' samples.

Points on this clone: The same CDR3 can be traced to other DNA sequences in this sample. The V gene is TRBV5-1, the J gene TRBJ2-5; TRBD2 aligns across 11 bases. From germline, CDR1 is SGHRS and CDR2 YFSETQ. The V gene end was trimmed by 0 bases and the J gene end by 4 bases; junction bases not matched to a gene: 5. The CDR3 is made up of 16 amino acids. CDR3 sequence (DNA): TGCGCCAGCAGCTTGGGTGTAGCGGGAGGGCCAGAGACCCAGTACTTC. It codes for CASSLGVAGGPETQYF.

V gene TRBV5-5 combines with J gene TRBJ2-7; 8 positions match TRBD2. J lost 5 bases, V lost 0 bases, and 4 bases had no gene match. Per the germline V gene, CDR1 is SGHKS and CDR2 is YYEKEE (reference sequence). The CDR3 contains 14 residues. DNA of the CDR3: TGTGCCAGCAGCTTGGGGGGACTAGTCAACGAGCAGTACTTC. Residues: CASSLGGLVNEQYF.